There are a few counts of the clone carrying this TCR beta chain. The sample is drawn from a study of identical twins. TCRdb recomputed calls from the 5' RACE reads with MiXCR, one row per CDR3 protein. The sample consists of approximately 680,000 distinct CDR3 sequences, around 7.5% of them appearing once. Germline-derived CDR1 and CDR2 are SEHNR and FQNEAQ (reference sequence). This CDR3 comprises 15 residues. V was cut by 5 bases and J by 4 bases, with 14 bases left in between. This sample also appeared in a second study, on yellow fever vaccine responses in identical twins.

The origin of this receptor is a woman under 30 in good health. The sequenced sample was PBMCs. The V and J genes are TRBV7-9 and TRBJ2-2, with D perhaps being TRBD1 or TRBD2 (6 bases each). CDR3 sequence: CASSQRGTFTGELFF. DNA for the CDR3: TGTGCCAGCAGCCAACGCGGGACATTCACCGGGGAGCTGTTTTTT.